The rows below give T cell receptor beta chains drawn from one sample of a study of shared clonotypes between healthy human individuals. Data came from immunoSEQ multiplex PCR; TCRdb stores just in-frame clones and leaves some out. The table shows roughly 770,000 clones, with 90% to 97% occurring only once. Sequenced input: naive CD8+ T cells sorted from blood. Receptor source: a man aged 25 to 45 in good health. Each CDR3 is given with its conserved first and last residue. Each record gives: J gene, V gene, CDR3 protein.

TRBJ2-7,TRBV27,CASSSGGAYEQYF
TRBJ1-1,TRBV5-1,CASSLALTGIAEAFF
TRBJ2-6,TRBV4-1,CASSQLTGANVLTF
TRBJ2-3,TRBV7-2,CASSMTPGNTHTQYF
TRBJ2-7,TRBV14,CASSHFRGSSYEQYF
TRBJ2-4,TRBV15,CATSRGSTSGRFGAKNIQYF
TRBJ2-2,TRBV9,CASSFLSFSGELFF
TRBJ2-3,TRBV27,CASSTWTSGSGGATDTQYF
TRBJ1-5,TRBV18,CASSPRQPQHF
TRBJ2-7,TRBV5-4,CASTLGTGSSYEQYF
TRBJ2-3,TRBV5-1,CASSPTRQGPRDTQYF
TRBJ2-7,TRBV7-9,CASGAPGGSEQYF
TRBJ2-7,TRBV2,CASSEETGAAYEQYF
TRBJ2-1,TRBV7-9,CASSVGPLSSYNEQFF
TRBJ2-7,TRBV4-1,CASSDRGSGYEQYF
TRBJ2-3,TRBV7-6,CASSSPLEKGADTQYF
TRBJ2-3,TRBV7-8,CASSFQTSGITQGSTDTQYF
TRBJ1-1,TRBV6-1,CASSEIPIGRGLTMNTEAFF
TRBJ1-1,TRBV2,CASSEAAWGEEAFF
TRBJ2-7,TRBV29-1,CSALLAEEPHEQYF
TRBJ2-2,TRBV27,CASSLGGSGTGELFF
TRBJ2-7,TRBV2,CASADLADTYEQYF
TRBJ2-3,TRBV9,CASSVDGSTDTQYF
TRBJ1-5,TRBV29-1,CSVRQGNQPQHF
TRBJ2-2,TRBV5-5,CASSFWARENTGELFF
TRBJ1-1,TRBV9,CASSVEGGTEAFF
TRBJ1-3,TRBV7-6,CASSRDRNSGNTIYF
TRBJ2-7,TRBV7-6,CASSLSSHTYEQYF
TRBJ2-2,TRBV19,CASSPQGAAGELFF
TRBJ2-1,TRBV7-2,CASSLGQGTYNEQFF
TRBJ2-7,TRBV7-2,CASSAPPSGKYEQYF
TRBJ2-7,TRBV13,CASSFQLAGSGEQYF
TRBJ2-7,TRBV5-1,CASSLGRSNYEQYF
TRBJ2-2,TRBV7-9,CASSLANGILTGELFF
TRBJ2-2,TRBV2,CASSEGASGRVNGELFF